Presented here are 23 T cell receptor beta chains from one specimen sequenced in a study of identical twins. TCRdb re-analysed the 5' RACE reads in MiXCR, keeping a single row per CDR3 protein. The table has about 690,000 distinct CDR3 sequences, 21% seen once. These same records also appear under a second study, on T cells expressing NK-cell markers.

The material sequenced was PBMCs. Source of these receptors: a woman in her late teens or twenties in good health.

The rearrangement uses TRBV5-1 and TRBJ2-1; 14 bases fit TRBD2. Germline V gives CDR1 SGHRS, CDR2 YFSETQ. J lost 4 bases, V lost 4 bases, and 7 bases had no gene match. CDR3 length: 17 residues. The CDR3 coding sequence is TGCGCCAGCAGCCCGCGACTAGCGGGAGGGCCATACAATGAGCAGTTCTTC. This gives the protein CASSPRLAGGPYNEQFF.

The CDR3 bases are TGCAGTGCTAGAGGACTAGCGGGGAACACGCCTGACACAGATACGCAGTATTTT. Protein sequence: CSARGLAGNTPDTDTQYF. The J gene is TRBJ2-3, the V gene TRBV20-1; 11 nucleotides match TRBD2. Germline loops: CDR1 DFQATT, CDR2 SNEGSKA (reference sequence). This CDR3 is 18 amino acids long. Germline trimming cut 1 base from V and 2 bases from J; bases unmatched to any gene: 11.

This clonotype was counted a few times. V is TRBV20-1 and J is TRBJ2-3; D gene unclear. V lost 6 bases and J 7 bases, leaving 8 bases between the germline ends. The germline V gene encodes CDR1 DFQATT and CDR2 SNEGSKA (reference sequence). CDR3 length equals 10 residues. DNA for the CDR3: TGCAGTGCAACACAGAATACGCAGTATTTT. This codes for CSATQNTQYF.

This sequence joins TRBV10-3 and TRBJ2-5; no reliable D call. The CDR3 runs 15 residues. Trimming pared 5 bases from V and 4 bases from J, leaving 17 bases between. Germline assignment: CDR1 ENHRY and CDR2 SYGVKD. The CDR3 spells CAISYFPSDRETQYF. CDR3 DNA sequence: TGTGCCATCAGTTATTTCCCGTCGGACCGAGAGACCCAGTACTTC.

V and J are TRBV27 and TRBJ1-6; 9 nucleotides line up with TRBD1. CDR1 and CDR2 (germline): MNHEY, SMNVEV (reference sequence). The CDR3 contains 13 residues. V dropped 6 bases and J dropped 8; count of bases not matched to a gene: 2. The CDR3 sequence: CASRQGAYSPLHF. CDR3 DNA: TGTGCCAGCAGACAGGGGGCTTATTCACCCCTCCACTTT.

This chain joins TRBV21-1 and TRBJ2-1; no DNA check was done on the table's D call, TRBD1. TRBV21-1 represents a pseudogene. The CDR3 is 14 amino acids. As DNA, the CDR3 is TGTGCCAGCAGCAAAGAAGGAGGACAAAATGAGCAGTTCTTC. Amino acid sequence: CASSKEGGQNEQFF.

The chain employs TRBV20-1 and TRBJ2-7; D gene uncertain. Per the germline V gene, CDR1 is DFQATT and CDR2 is SNEGSKA (reference sequence). The V end was cut by 3 bases, the J end by 0 bases, with 6 bases between. This CDR3 region has 12 residues. The CDR3 DNA reads as TGCAGTGCTAGCGGGTTCTCCTACGAGCAGTACTTC. Protein sequence: CSASGFSYEQYF.

This chain uses TRBV5-1 with TRBJ2-7; D is perhaps TRBD1 or TRBD2 (5 bases each). Trimming cost V 5 bases and J 2 bases, with 11 bases left between them. CDR1 and CDR2 (germline): SGHRS, YFSETQ. This CDR3 contains 13 residues. The CDR3 spells CASRWDAPYEQYF. The CDR3 DNA sequence: TGCGCCAGCAGGTGGGACGCCCCCTACGAGCAGTACTTC.

This clonotype turned up a few times. The chain is built from TRBV20-1 and TRBJ2-5; D unresolved. V dropped 1 base and J dropped 5 bases, with 8 bases sitting between them. The CDR3 loop spans 12 amino acids. CDR1 is DFQATT and CDR2 is SNEGSKA in the germline V gene (reference sequence). CDR3 residues: CSARATTETQYF. CDR3 DNA: TGCAGTGCTAGAGCCACGACTGAGACCCAGTACTTC.

This clonotype was observed a few times. The chain has TRBV5-1 and TRBJ2-5, with 8 bases matching TRBD2. Germline V gives CDR1 SGHRS, CDR2 YFSETQ. The CDR3 runs to 15 residues. V trimming: 4 bases; J trimming: 5 bases; junction bases outside the gene matches: 10. DNA of the CDR3: TGCGCCAGCAGCACCGGGGGGGCCTCGTATGAGACCCAGTACTTC. Translating gives CASSTGGASYETQYF. The variable domain in full, completed from reference TRBV5-1 and TRBJ2-5, reads KAGVTQTPRYLIKTRGQQVTLSCSPISGHRSVSWYQQTPGQGLQFLFEYFSETQRNKGNFPGRFSGRQFSNSRSEMNVSTLELGDSALYLCASSTGGASYETQYFGPGTRLLVL.

This clonotype was counted a few times. As DNA, the CDR3 is TGTGCCAGCAGTGCGTCCCCCTTTTTTGGCTACACCTTC. It specifies CASSASPFFGYTF. This chain joins TRBV12-3 or TRBV12-4 and TRBJ1-2, with D uncertain. Trimming removed 5 bases from V and 7 bases from J, with 14 bases in between. The CDR3 loop spans 13 amino acids.

The V call is TRBV12-3 or TRBV12-4, the J call TRBJ2-2; D unclear. The CDR3 contains 12 residues. V was trimmed by 6 bases and J by 7 bases, leaving 9 bases between them. The CDR3, as DNA: TGTGCCAGCAGGCCATTGGGCGGGGAGCTGTTTTTT. It is translated as CASRPLGGELFF.

This clonotype was seen a handful of times. V and J are TRBV29-1 and TRBJ2-5, with D possibly TRBD2 on 6 matching bases. The CDR3 contains 13 residues. Germline V CDR1 and CDR2: SQVTM, ANQGSEA. Trimming pared 6 bases from V and 1 base from J, leaving 12 bases between. This CDR3 is CSVGRDGQETQYF. DNA of the CDR3: TGCAGCGTCGGGCGGGATGGCCAAGAGACCCAGTACTTC.

V gene TRBV12-3 or TRBV12-4 combines with J gene TRBJ2-5; no firm D call. The CDR3 extends over 13 amino acids. V gave up 2 bases and J gave up 5 bases, with 9 bases separating them. The CDR3 here is CASSLQAGETQYF. CDR3 nucleotides: TGTGCCAGCAGTTTACAGGCCGGGGAGACCCAGTACTTC.

This clonotype was observed a few times. CDR3 in DNA: TGTGCCATCAGTGTGCAGGGAAACGAGCAGTACTTC. Translation gives CAISVQGNEQYF. This chain joins TRBV10-3 and TRBJ2-7; possibly TRBD1 for D (5 bases). The CDR3 runs 12 residues. The ends were cut back, 4 bases at V and 5 bases at J, with 9 bases in the middle. Germline loops: CDR1 ENHRY, CDR2 SYGVKD.

This clonotype has a single count. The genes are TRBV11-2 and TRBJ2-3, with 9 nucleotides matching TRBD1. The J segment lost 0 bases and the V segment lost 5 bases, leaving 6 bases of the junction unmatched. This CDR3 region has 16 residues. In germline, CDR1 is SGHAT, CDR2 FQNNGV. The CDR3 sequence: CASSPGTGKSTDTQYF. In DNA form, the CDR3 reads TGTGCCAGCAGCCCAGGGACAGGGAAGAGCACAGATACGCAGTATTTT.

This clonotype appeared a few times. The CDR3 DNA sequence: TGTGCCAGCAGCTCGGGAATCTCTGGAAACACCATATATTTT. Its protein product is CASSSGISGNTIYF. This chain connects TRBV7-9 to TRBJ1-3, with no clear D. CDR3 length equals 14 residues. Germline values: CDR1 SEHNR, CDR2 FQNEAQ (reference sequence). The V and J ends lost 4 bases and 0 bases respectively, with 7 bases between them.

The rearrangement joins TRBV6-2 or TRBV6-3 to TRBJ2-1, with D hard to call. CDR3 length: 15 amino acids. The V gene's germline CDR1 is MNHEY and CDR2 SVGEGT. Trimming took off 0 bases at V and 8 bases at J, with 14 bases between the two ends. The CDR3 DNA follows: TGTGCCAGCAGTTACTCGTGGCCCACCGGCGATGAGCAGTTCTTC. This translates into CASSYSWPTGDEQFF.

This clonotype was seen many times. V is TRBV20-1 and J is TRBJ2-1; the match to TRBD2 covers 8 bases. This CDR3 is 15 amino acids long. Germline CDR1 reads DFQATT; CDR2 reads SNEGSKA (reference sequence). The trim removed 6 bases at V and 4 bases at J, leaving 11 bases unmatched. The CDR3 nucleotides read TGCAGTGCCCTACACGCCAGCGGGGGTTACAATGAGCAGTTCTTC. This translates into CSALHASGGYNEQFF.

This clonotype was seen repeatedly, ten times or more. The chain recombines TRBV5-1 with TRBJ2-7; 8 bases are a match to TRBD1. CDR3 length: 16 residues. V gave up 4 bases and J gave up 0 bases; unmatched junction bases: 9. CDR1 and CDR2 from the germline V gene are SGHRS and YFSETQ. The CDR3 protein is CASSPNPGQGSYEQYF. The CDR3 DNA follows: TGCGCCAGCAGCCCCAACCCCGGACAGGGCTCCTACGAGCAGTACTTC.

This clonotype was picked up a small number of times. CDR3: CASSSGLFNTQYF. The DNA for the CDR3 is TGTGCCAGCAGTTCGGGACTTTTTAATACGCAGTATTTT. The genes are TRBV12-3 or TRBV12-4 and TRBJ2-3; weak D call: TRBD2 (6 bases). Trimming stripped 4 bases from V and 7 bases from J, with 12 bases between. CDR3 length equals 13 residues.

The gene calls are TRBV6-5 and TRBJ2-7, with TRBD1 as a possible D gene (5 bases). From germline, CDR1 is MNHEY and CDR2 SVGAGI. V gave up 0 bases and J gave up 6 bases, with 15 bases separating them. This CDR3 is 15 amino acids long. The DNA of the CDR3 is TGTGCCAGCAGTTACTCGAGACAGACCCCTGGCGAGCAGTACTTC. It is translated as CASSYSRQTPGEQYF.

The J gene is TRBJ1-5, the V gene TRBV29-1; tentative D call: TRBD1 (5 bases). Germline loops: CDR1 SQVTM, CDR2 ANQGSEA. This CDR3 region has 14 residues. V was shortened by 6 bases and J by 0 bases, with 12 bases between the two germline ends. As DNA, the CDR3 is TGCAGCGTCCAGCCTCAGGGTAGCAATCAGCCCCAGCATTTT. This codes for CSVQPQGSNQPQHF.